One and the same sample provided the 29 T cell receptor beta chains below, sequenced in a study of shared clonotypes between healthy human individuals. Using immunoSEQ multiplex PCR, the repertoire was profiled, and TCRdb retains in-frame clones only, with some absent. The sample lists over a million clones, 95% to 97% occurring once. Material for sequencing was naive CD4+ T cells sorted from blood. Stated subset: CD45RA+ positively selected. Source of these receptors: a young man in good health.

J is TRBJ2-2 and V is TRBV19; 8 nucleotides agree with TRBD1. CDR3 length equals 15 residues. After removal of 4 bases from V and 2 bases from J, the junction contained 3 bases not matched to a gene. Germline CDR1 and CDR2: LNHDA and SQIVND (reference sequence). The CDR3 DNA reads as TGTGCCAGTAGTACGGGACAGGACAACACCGGGGAGCTGTTTTTT. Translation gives CASSTGQDNTGELFF.

The CDR3 loop is CASSTRFQETQYF. The CDR3 DNA is TGTGCCAGCAGTACTCGATTCCAAGAGACCCAGTACTTC. The chain recombines TRBV27 with TRBJ2-5, with D uncertain. V lost 5 bases and J 1 base, leaving 8 bases between the germline ends. Germline V lookup: CDR1 MNHEY, CDR2 SMNVEV (reference sequence). The CDR3 is 13 amino acids.

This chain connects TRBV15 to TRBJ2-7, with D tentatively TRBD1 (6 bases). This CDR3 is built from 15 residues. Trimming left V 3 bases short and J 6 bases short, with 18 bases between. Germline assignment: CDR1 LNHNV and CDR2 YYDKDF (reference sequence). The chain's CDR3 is CATSSGTLRASEQYF. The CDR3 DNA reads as TGTGCCACCAGCAGCGGGACATTAAGGGCCTCCGAGCAGTACTTC.

CDR3 amino acids: CASSFLLGSNTGELFF. The CDR3 DNA is TGTGCCAGCAGCTTCTTACTAGGCTCGAACACCGGGGAGCTGTTTTTT. The chain has TRBV5-4 and TRBJ2-2, with TRBD2 as a possible D gene (5 bases). V was pared by 2 bases and J by 0 bases, with 11 bases between. This CDR3 contains 16 residues. The germline CDR1 and CDR2 sequences are SGHNT and YYREEE (reference sequence). Combining the CDR3 with reference TRBV5-4 and TRBJ2-2 gives the whole variable domain ETGVTQSPTHLIKTRGQQVTLRCSSQSGHNTVSWYQQALGQGPQFIFQYYREEENGRGNFPPRFSGLQFPNYSSELNVNALELDDSALYLCASSFLLGSNTGELFFGEGSRLTVL.

The chain's CDR3 is CASSLELAGNQETQYF. In DNA form, the CDR3 reads TGTGCCAGCAGCTTGGAACTAGCGGGAAACCAAGAGACCCAGTACTTC. The chain uses TRBV5-4 and TRBJ2-5; 10 bases match TRBD2. With V trimmed by 0 bases and J by 0 bases, 2 bases remained unmatched. CDR1 is SGHNT and CDR2 is YYREEE in the germline V gene (reference sequence). This CDR3 spans 16 amino acids.

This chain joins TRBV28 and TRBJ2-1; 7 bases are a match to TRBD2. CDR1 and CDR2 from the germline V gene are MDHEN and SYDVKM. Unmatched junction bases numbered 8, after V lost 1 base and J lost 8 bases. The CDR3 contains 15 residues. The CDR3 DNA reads TGTGCCAGCAGTTTATCGGTAGCGGGCGGTGATGAGCAGTTCTTC. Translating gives CASSLSVAGGDEQFF. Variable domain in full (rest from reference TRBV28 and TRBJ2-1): DVKVTQSSRYLVKRTGEKVFLECVQDMDHENMFWYRQDPGLGLRLIYFSYDVKMKEKGDIPEGYSVSREKKERFSLILESASTNQTSMYLCASSLSVAGGDEQFFGPGTRLTVL.

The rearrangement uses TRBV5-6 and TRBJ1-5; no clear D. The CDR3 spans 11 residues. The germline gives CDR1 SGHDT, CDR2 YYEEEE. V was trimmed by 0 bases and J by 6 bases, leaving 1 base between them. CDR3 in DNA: TGTGCCAGCAGCTTGGTTCAGCCCCAGCATTTT. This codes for CASSLVQPQHF.

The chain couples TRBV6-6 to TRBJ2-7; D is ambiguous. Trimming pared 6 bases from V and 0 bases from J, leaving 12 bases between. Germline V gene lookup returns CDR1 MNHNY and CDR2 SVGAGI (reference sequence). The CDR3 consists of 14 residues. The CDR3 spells CASSRPPDSYEQYF. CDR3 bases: TGTGCCAGCAGCCGACCCCCCGACTCCTACGAGCAGTACTTC.

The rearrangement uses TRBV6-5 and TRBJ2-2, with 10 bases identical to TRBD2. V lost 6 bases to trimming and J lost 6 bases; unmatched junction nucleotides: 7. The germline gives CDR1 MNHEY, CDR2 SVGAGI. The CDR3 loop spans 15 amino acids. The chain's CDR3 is CASSLTGTSAGELFF. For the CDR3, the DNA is TGTGCCAGCAGCCTCACCGGGACTAGCGCCGGGGAGCTGTTTTTT.

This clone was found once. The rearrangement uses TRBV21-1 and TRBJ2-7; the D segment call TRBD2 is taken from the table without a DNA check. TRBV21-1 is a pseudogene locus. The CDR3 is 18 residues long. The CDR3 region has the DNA TGTGCCAGCAGCAAAATCCCCAGGAAGCGGGAGAGGACCTACGAGCAGTACTTC. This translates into CASSKIPRKRERTYEQYF.

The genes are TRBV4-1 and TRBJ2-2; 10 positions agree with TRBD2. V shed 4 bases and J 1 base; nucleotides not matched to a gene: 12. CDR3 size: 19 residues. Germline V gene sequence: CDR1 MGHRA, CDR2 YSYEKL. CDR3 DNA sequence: TGCGCCAGCAGCCGTCACACGGCTAGCGGGAGTCGGAACACCGGGGAGCTGTTTTTT. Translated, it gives CASSRHTASGSRNTGELFF.

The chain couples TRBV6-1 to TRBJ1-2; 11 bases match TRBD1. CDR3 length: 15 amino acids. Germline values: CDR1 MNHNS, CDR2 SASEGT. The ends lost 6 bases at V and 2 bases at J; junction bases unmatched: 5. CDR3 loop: CASRDRGPGNYGYTF. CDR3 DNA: TGTGCCAGCAGGGACAGGGGGCCAGGGAACTATGGCTACACCTTC.

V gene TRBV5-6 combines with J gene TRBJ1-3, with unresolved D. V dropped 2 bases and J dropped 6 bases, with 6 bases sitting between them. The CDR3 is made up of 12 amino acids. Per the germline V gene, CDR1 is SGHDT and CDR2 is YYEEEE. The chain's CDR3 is CASSFRVNTIYF. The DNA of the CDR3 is TGTGCCAGCAGCTTTCGGGTAAACACCATATATTTT.

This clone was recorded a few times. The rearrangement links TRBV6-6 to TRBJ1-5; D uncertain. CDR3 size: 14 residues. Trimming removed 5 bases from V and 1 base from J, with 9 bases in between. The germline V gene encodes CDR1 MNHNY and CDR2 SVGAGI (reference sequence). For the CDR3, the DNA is TGTGCCAGCAGTCGGACGAGGAGCAATCAGCCCCAGCATTTT. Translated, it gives CASSRTRSNQPQHF.

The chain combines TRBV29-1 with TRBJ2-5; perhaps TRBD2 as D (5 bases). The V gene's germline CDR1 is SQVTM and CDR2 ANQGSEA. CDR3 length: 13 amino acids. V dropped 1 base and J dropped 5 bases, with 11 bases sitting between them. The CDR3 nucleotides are TGCAGCGTTGAAGGTCGGGGTCGTGAGACCCAGTACTTC. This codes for CSVEGRGRETQYF. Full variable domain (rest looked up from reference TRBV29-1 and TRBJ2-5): SAVISQKPSRDICQRGTSLTIQCQVDSQVTMMFWYRQQPGQSLTLIATANQGSEATYESGFVIDKFPISRPNLTFSTLTVSNMSPEDSSIYLCSVEGRGRETQYFGPGTRLLVL.

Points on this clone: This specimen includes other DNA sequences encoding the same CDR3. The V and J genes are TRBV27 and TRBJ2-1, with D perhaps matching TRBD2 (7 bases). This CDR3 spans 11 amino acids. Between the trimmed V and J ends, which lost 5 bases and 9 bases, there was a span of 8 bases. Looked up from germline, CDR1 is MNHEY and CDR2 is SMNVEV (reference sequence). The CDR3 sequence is CASSRGGEQFF. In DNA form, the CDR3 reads TGTGCCAGCAGTAGGGGGGGTGAGCAGTTCTTC.

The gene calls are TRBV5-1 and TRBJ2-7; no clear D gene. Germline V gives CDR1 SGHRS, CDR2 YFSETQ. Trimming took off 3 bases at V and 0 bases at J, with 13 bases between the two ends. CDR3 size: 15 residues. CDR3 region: CASSYEELFSYEQYF. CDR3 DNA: TGCGCCAGCAGCTACGAGGAGCTCTTCTCCTACGAGCAGTACTTC.

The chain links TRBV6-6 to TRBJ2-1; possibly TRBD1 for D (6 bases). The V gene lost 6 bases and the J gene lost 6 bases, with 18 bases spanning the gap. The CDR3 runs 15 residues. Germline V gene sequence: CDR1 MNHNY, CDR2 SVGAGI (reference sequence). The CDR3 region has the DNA TGTGCCAGCAGCCAACCCCTGGGGGCCAGCAATGAGCAGTTCTTC. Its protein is CASSQPLGASNEQFF.

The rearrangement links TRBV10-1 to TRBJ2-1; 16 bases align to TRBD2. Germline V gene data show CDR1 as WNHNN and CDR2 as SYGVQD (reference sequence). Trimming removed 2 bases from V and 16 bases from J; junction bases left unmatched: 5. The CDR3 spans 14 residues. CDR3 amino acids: CASSEGTSGRAQFF. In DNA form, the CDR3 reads TGCGCCAGCAGTGAGGGGACTAGCGGGAGGGCCCAATTCTTC.

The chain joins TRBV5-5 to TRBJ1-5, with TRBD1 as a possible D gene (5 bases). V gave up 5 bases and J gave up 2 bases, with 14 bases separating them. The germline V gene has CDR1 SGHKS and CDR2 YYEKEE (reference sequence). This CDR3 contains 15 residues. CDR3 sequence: CASRPGPGGNQPQHF. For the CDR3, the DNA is TGTGCCAGCAGACCGGGACCCGGAGGCAATCAGCCCCAGCATTTT.

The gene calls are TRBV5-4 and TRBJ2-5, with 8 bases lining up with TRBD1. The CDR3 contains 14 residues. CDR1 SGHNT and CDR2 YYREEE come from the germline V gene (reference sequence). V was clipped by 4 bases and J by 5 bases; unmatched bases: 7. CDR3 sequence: CASSIQGASETQYF. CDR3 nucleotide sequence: TGTGCCAGCAGCATCCAGGGGGCAAGTGAGACCCAGTACTTC.

Here the CDR3 reads CASSPRTDRTQYF. The CDR3 nucleotides read TGTGCCAGCAGCCCGCGTACCGACCGAACCCAGTACTTC. The genes are TRBV7-9 and TRBJ2-5; no firm D call. V lost 5 bases and J 8 bases, leaving 15 bases between the germline ends. Germline V lookup: CDR1 SEHNR, CDR2 FQNEAQ (reference sequence). CDR3 length: 13 amino acids.

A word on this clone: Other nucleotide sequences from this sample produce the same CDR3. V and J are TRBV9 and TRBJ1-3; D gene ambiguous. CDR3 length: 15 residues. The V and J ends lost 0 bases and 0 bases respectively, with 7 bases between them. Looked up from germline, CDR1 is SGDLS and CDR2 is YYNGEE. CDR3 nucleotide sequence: TGTGCCAGCAGCGTAGCAGCGGGCTCTGGAAACACCATATATTTT. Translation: CASSVAAGSGNTIYF. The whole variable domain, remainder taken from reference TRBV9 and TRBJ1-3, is DSGVTQTPKHLITATGQRVTLRCSPRSGDLSVYWYQQSLDQGLQFLIQYYNGEERAKGNILERFSAQQFPDLHSELNLSSLELGDSALYFCASSVAAGSGNTIYFGEGSWLTVV.

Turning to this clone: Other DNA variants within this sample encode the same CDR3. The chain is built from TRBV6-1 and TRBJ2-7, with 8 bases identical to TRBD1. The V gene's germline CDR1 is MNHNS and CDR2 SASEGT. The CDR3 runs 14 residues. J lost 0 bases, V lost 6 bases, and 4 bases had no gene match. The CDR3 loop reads CASSGDRSSYEQYF. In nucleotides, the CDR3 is TGTGCCAGCAGCGGGGACAGGAGCTCCTACGAGCAGTACTTC.

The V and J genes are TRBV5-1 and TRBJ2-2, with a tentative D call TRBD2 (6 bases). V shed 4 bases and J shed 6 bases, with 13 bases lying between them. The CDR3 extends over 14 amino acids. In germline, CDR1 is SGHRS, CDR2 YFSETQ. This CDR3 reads CASSVRRVPGELFF. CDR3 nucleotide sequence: TGCGCCAGCAGCGTTCGGAGGGTGCCCGGGGAGCTGTTTTTT.

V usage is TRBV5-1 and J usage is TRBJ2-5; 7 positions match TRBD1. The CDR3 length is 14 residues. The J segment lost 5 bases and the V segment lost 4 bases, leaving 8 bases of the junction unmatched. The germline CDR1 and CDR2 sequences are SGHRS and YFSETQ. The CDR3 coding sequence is TGCGCCAGCAGCGCGACAGGGAGTAGGGAGACCCAGTACTTC. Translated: CASSATGSRETQYF.

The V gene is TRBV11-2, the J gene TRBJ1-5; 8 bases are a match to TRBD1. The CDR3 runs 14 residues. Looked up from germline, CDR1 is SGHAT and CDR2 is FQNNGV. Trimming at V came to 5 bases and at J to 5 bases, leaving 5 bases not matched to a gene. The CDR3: CASSQDRGYQPQHF. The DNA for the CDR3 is TGTGCCAGCAGCCAAGACAGGGGATATCAGCCCCAGCATTTT.

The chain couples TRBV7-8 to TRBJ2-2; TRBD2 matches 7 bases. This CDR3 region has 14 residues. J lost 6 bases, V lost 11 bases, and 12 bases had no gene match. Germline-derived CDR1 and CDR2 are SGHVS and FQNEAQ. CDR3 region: CALRPGGRSGELFF. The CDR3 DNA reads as TGTGCCCTTCGTCCGGGAGGCAGGTCCGGGGAGCTGTTTTTT.

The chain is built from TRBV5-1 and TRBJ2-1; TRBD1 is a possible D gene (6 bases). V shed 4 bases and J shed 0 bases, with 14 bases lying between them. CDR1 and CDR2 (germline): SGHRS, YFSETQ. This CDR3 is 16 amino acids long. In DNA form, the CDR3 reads TGCGCCAGCAGCCACGACAGGAGAAGCTCCTACAATGAGCAGTTCTTC. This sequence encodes CASSHDRRSSYNEQFF.